The 18 T cell receptor beta chains listed next were all sequenced from one sample in a study of blood T cell repertoires in COVID-19. Sequencing was performed with immunoSEQ multiplex PCR; in TCRdb, only in-frame clones are kept and a portion is missing. The sample lists fewer than 90,000 clones; 60% to 80% were seen once. The sequenced material came from peripheral blood. The receptors were sampled from a woman of 80 years or more with acute or convalescent COVID-19.

The chain's CDR3 is CASSQLTGGLSYGYTF. The CDR3 nucleotides read TGCGCCAGCAGCCAACTAACAGGGGGCCTTTCCTATGGCTACACCTTC. This chain uses TRBV4-1 with TRBJ1-2; 9 positions match TRBD1. V lost 2 bases to trimming and J lost 4 bases; unmatched junction nucleotides: 8. There are 16 residues in the CDR3. CDR1 and CDR2 (germline): MGHRA, YSYEKL.

The rearrangement uses TRBV5-5 and TRBJ1-2; TRBD1 aligns across 9 bases. The germline V gene encodes CDR1 SGHKS and CDR2 YYEKEE (reference sequence). V shed 5 bases, J shed 9 bases, and the junction held 8 bases outside the gene matches. The CDR3 length is 13 residues. The CDR3 protein is CASRSGTGTSYTF. The CDR3 DNA follows: TGTGCCAGCAGGTCTGGGACAGGGACCAGCTACACCTTC.

The chain recombines TRBV18 with TRBJ1-5; no firm D call. In germline, CDR1 is KGHSH, CDR2 LQKENI. The CDR3 sequence is 16 residues long. Trimming took off 6 bases at V and 1 base at J, with 16 bases between the two ends. This chain's CDR3 is CASSLMRPRSNQPQHF. In nucleotides, the CDR3 is TGTGCCAGCTCCCTAATGAGACCGAGGAGCAATCAGCCCCAGCATTTT.

The chain uses TRBV3-1 (or the pseudogene TRBV3-2) and TRBJ1-6; D is possibly TRBD1 (5 bases). The V gene's germline CDR1 is LGHDT and CDR2 YNNKEL (reference sequence). The length of the CDR3 is 15 residues. Trimming pared 0 bases from V and 10 bases from J, leaving 13 bases between. The CDR3: CASSQDQAGLSPLHF. In DNA, the CDR3 is TGTGCCAGCAGCCAAGATCAGGCGGGGCTCTCACCCCTCCACTTT.

The chain is built from TRBV6-6 and TRBJ2-1; D remains ambiguous. The CDR3 consists of 13 residues. Germline CDR1 reads MNHNY; CDR2 reads SVGAGI (reference sequence). V gave up 6 bases and J gave up 4 bases, with 10 bases separating them. CDR3 nucleotide sequence: TGTGCCAGCAGCCTGACACAATACAATGAGCAGTTCTTC. Translating gives CASSLTQYNEQFF.

V usage is TRBV2 and J usage is TRBJ2-2; a possible D gene is TRBD1 (8 bases). Trimming shortened V by 6 bases and J by 6 bases, and 14 bases separated the two germline ends. Per germline, CDR1 SNHLY and CDR2 FYNNEI. The CDR3 is 14 amino acids. The CDR3 sequence: CASRRTGRAGELFF. CDR3 DNA sequence: TGTGCCAGCAGAAGGACAGGGAGGGCCGGGGAGCTGTTTTTT.

DNA of the CDR3: TGCGCCAGCAGCCCGTTGGGGGCCCGGATATATGAGCAGTTCTTC. It specifies CASSPLGARIYEQFF. The gene calls are TRBV5-1 and TRBJ2-1, with D perhaps matching TRBD1 (6 bases). V lost 4 bases to trimming and J lost 8 bases, with 19 bases between them. Germline CDR1 SGHRS, CDR2 YFSETQ. This CDR3 is built from 15 residues.

This rearrangement joins TRBV5-5 to TRBJ1-1; 7 nucleotides match TRBD1. After removal of 7 bases from V and 4 bases from J, the junction contained 13 bases not matched to a gene. Looked up from germline, CDR1 is SGHKS and CDR2 is YYEKEE (reference sequence). CDR3 length: 15 residues. The CDR3 loop reads CASAFLGNRGTEAFF. The CDR3 nucleotides read TGTGCCAGCGCTTTTTTGGGGAACAGGGGCACTGAAGCTTTCTTT. Full variable domain (remainder filled in from reference TRBV5-5 and TRBJ1-1): DAGVTQSPTHLIKTRGQQVTLRCSPISGHKSVSWYQQVLGQGPQFIFQYYEKEERGRGNFPDRFSARQFPNYSSELNVNALLLGDSALYLCASAFLGNRGTEAFFGQGTRLTVV.

V and J are TRBV7-2 and TRBJ1-2; D possibly corresponds to TRBD1 (5 bases). The V gene's germline CDR1 is SGHTA and CDR2 FQGNSA. CDR3 length: 13 residues. V was trimmed by 3 bases and J by 7 bases, leaving 12 bases between them. The CDR3 spells CASSFTTGGGYTF. CDR3 nucleotide sequence: TGTGCCAGCAGCTTCACCACAGGCGGTGGCTACACCTTC.

The genes are TRBV4-1 and TRBJ1-4; unclear D gene. CDR1 is MGHRA, CDR2 YSYEKL, per germline. V lost 4 bases and J lost 5, with 14 bases in between. This CDR3 is built from 15 residues. CDR3 protein: CASSPDEGSNEKLFF. CDR3 coding DNA: TGCGCCAGCAGCCCCGATGAGGGCAGCAATGAAAAACTGTTTTTT.

The chain combines TRBV4-3 with TRBJ2-7, with TRBD2 matching over 9 bases. The CDR3 contains 17 residues. Germline V gives CDR1 LGHNA, CDR2 YSLEER. The trim removed 0 bases at V and 4 bases at J, leaving 10 bases unmatched. The CDR3 loop reads CASSQDFGGGEYYEQYF. The CDR3 DNA follows: TGCGCCAGCAGCCAAGATTTTGGCGGGGGGGAGTATTACGAGCAGTACTTC.

This clone was seen a few times. V usage is TRBV19 and J usage is TRBJ2-7; 10 positions match TRBD1. Looked up from germline, CDR1 is LNHDA and CDR2 is SQIVND (reference sequence). This CDR3 has 14 amino acids. Trimming cost V 6 bases and J 7 bases; bases outside gene matches: 9. This CDR3 reads CASRRTGGQREQYF. The CDR3 DNA reads as TGTGCCAGTAGACGGACAGGGGGACAACGAGAGCAGTACTTC.

The CDR3 sequence: CASSSVTGGTDTQYF. The CDR3 coding sequence is TGTGCCAGCAGCTCCGTAACAGGGGGAACAGATACGCAGTATTTT. V is TRBV9 and J is TRBJ2-3, with 8 positions matching TRBD1. The CDR3 consists of 15 residues. Germline V CDR1 and CDR2: SGDLS, YYNGEE. The V segment lost 4 bases and the J segment 3 bases; nucleotides outside the gene matches: 7.

CDR3 amino acids: CASSSNRGQAFF. CDR3 DNA sequence: TGCGCCAGCAGCTCAAACAGGGGGCAAGCTTTCTTT. This rearrangement joins TRBV5-1 to TRBJ1-1, with 9 bases aligning to TRBD1. V trimming: 3 bases; J trimming: 9 bases; junction bases outside the gene matches: 3. CDR3 length: 12 amino acids. Germline CDR1 is SGHRS and CDR2 is YFSETQ. The complete variable domain, with remaining parts taken from reference TRBV5-1 and TRBJ1-1, reads KAGVTQTPRYLIKTRGQQVTLSCSPISGHRSVSWYQQTPGQGLQFLFEYFSETQRNKGNFPGRFSGRQFSNSRSEMNVSTLELGDSALYLCASSSNRGQAFFGQGTRLTVV.

Only a few counts were recorded for this clone. This chain joins TRBV6-5 and TRBJ1-5, with 9 nucleotides matching TRBD1. Germline lookup yields CDR1 MNHEY and CDR2 SVGAGI. V shed 8 bases, J shed 5 bases, and the junction held 10 bases outside the gene matches. The CDR3 runs 15 residues. This CDR3 reads CASRIRQGGDQPQHF. The CDR3 bases are TGTGCCAGCCGAATCCGACAGGGGGGGGATCAGCCCCAGCATTTT.

The gene calls are TRBV19 and TRBJ1-1; 7 bases align to TRBD1. The V gene end was trimmed by 4 bases and the J gene end by 2 bases; junction bases not matched to a gene: 7. Germline values: CDR1 LNHDA, CDR2 SQIVND (reference sequence). The CDR3 is 15 amino acids. The CDR3 sequence is CASSTTGAPNTEAFF. The CDR3 coding sequence is TGTGCCAGTAGTACCACAGGGGCCCCCAACACTGAAGCTTTCTTT.

The chain links TRBV6-6 to TRBJ1-2; no firm D call. CDR3 length equals 12 residues. V dropped 0 bases and J dropped 6 bases, with 5 bases sitting between them. Per the germline V gene, CDR1 is MNHNY and CDR2 is SVGAGI (reference sequence). This CDR3 is CASSYSSDGYTF. CDR3 nucleotides: TGTGCCAGCAGTTACTCGAGTGATGGCTACACCTTC.

The rearrangement uses TRBV7-9 and TRBJ1-1; no reliable D call. CDR3 size: 12 residues. The V end lost 5 bases, the J end lost 6 bases, and 10 bases lay between the germline ends. Germline V CDR1 and CDR2: SEHNR, FQNEAQ (reference sequence). This chain's CDR3 is CASSPLSPEAFF. In nucleotides, the CDR3 is TGTGCCAGCAGCCCCCTGTCCCCTGAAGCTTTCTTT.